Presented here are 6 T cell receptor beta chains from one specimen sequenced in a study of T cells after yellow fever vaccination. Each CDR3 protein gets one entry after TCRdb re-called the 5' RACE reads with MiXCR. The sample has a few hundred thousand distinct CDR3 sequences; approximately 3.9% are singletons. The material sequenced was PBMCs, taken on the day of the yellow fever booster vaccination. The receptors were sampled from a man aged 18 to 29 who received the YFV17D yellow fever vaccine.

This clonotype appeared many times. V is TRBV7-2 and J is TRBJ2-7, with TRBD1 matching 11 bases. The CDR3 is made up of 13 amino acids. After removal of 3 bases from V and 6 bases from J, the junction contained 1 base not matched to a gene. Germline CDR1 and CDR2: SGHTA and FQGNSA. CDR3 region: CASSFGTGGEQYF. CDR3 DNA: TGTGCCAGCAGCTTCGGGACAGGGGGCGAGCAGTACTTC.

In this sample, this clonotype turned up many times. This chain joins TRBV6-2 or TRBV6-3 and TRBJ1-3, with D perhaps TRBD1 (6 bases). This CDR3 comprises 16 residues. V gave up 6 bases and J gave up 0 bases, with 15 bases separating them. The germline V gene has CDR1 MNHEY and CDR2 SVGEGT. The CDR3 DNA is TGTGCCAGCAGCCGACTATTGGACAGCTCTGGAAACACCATATATTTT. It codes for CASSRLLDSSGNTIYF.

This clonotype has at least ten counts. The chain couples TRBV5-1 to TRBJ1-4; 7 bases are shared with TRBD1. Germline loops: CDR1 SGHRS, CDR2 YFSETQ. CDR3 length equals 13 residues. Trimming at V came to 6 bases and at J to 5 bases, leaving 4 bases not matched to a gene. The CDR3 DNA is TGCGCCAGCAAAGACAGGGAGAATGAAAAACTGTTTTTT. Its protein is CASKDRENEKLFF.

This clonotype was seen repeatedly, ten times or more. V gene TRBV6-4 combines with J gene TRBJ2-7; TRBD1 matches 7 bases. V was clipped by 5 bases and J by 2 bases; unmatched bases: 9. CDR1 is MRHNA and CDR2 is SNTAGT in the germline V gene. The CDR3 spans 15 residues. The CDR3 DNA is TGTGCCAGCAGTAGGACAGGAGACCTTCCCTACGAGCAGTACGTC. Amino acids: CASSRTGDLPYEQYV.

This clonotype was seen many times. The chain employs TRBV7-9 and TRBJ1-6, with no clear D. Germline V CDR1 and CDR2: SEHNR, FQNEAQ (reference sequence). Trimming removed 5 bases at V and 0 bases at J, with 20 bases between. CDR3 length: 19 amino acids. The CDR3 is CASSPDPGKKSSYNSPLHF. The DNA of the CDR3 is TGTGCCAGCAGCCCCGACCCGGGGAAAAAGTCCTCCTATAATTCACCCCTCCACTTT.

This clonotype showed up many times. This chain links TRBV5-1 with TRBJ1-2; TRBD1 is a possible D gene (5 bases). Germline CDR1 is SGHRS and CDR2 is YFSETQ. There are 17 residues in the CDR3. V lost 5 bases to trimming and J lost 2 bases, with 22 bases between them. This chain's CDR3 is CASRRNLGEGRNYGYTF. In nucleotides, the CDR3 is TGCGCCAGCAGGCGCAATTTAGGGGAGGGTCGGAACTATGGCTACACCTTC.